These 19 T cell receptor beta chains were sequenced from one sample in a study of T cell responses to AZD1222 COVID-19 vaccine (dated by TCRdb to the early 2020s). This sample's time point label indicates: baseline before first vaccination. Libraries were built with the immunoSEQ multiplex PCR assay. Sourced from immuneACCESS, this table was stored by TCRdb with only in-frame sequences that have V and J called. A share of the clones is absent; for the studies checked, an unresolved V gene accounts for under half, and the remainder has no known explanation. The table held for this sample gives about 140,000 clones. The ten biggest clones cover about 2.2% of the sample. Sequenced input: peripheral blood. These receptors originate from an adult in good health.

Note on this clone: Other DNA sequences in the same sample also yield this CDR3. V is TRBV7-9 and J is TRBJ1-6; tentatively, D is TRBD1 (6 bases). Germline values: CDR1 SEHNR, CDR2 FQNEAQ (reference sequence). Deletions cut 6 bases from V and 10 bases from J, with 19 bases between. There are 15 residues in the CDR3. CDR3 DNA: TGTGCCAGCAGTGCTAGGGCCCAAGGGGGGTCACCCCTCCACTTT. Translation: CASSARAQGGSPLHF. Full variable domain (outside the CDR3, taken from reference TRBV7-9 and TRBJ1-6): DTGVSQNPRHKITKRGQNVTFRCDPISEHNRLYWYRQTLGQGPEFLTYFQNEAQLEKSRLLSDRFSAERPKGSFSTLEIQRTEQGDSAMYLCASSARAQGGSPLHFGNGTRLTVT.

The chain couples TRBV7-2 to TRBJ1-2, with 7 bases identical to TRBD1. Trimming removed 4 bases from V and 0 bases from J; junction bases left unmatched: 8. This CDR3 is 16 amino acids long. The germline V gene has CDR1 SGHTA and CDR2 FQGNSA. The CDR3, as DNA: TGTGCCAGCAGCTACGCCCGGGACAGTCCTAACTATGGCTACACCTTC. Residues: CASSYARDSPNYGYTF. Full variable domain (remainder filled in from reference TRBV7-2 and TRBJ1-2): GAGVSQSPSNKVTEKGKDVELRCDPISGHTALYWYRQSLGQGLEFLIYFQGNSAPDKSGLPSDRFSAERTGGSVSTLTIQRTQQEDSAVYLCASSYARDSPNYGYTFGSGTRLTVV.

The CDR3 DNA sequence: TGTGCCACCAGCAGACGCGGGGAAACCGGGGAGCTGTTTTTT. As protein: CATSRRGETGELFF. The chain combines TRBV15 with TRBJ2-2; maybe TRBD2 (6 bases). V gave up 2 bases and J gave up 5 bases, with 9 bases separating them. From germline, CDR1 is LNHNV and CDR2 YYDKDF (reference sequence). This CDR3 has 14 amino acids.

This rearrangement joins TRBV19 to TRBJ1-2; TRBD1 matches 7 bases. Germline V gives CDR1 LNHDA, CDR2 SQIVND (reference sequence). The CDR3 covers 16 residues. With 3 bases clipped from V and 8 bases from J, the junction kept 15 bases outside the gene matches. CDR3 bases: TGTGCCAGTAGTATTTCACCTGCGACAGGGCTTAAGGGCTACACCTTC. Protein product: CASSISPATGLKGYTF.

The chain recombines TRBV25-1 with TRBJ2-1, with TRBD2 as a possible D gene (6 bases). Germline values: CDR1 MGHDK, CDR2 SYGVNS. This CDR3 has 14 amino acids. V lost 5 bases and J lost 5, with 13 bases in between. In DNA form, the CDR3 reads TGTGCCAGCAGTCTTTTTCCGGGGGACAATGAGCAGTTCTTC. Translated: CASSLFPGDNEQFF.

The gene calls are TRBV4-3 and TRBJ1-3; TRBD1 aligns across 7 bases. V lost 0 bases and J lost 4; bases outside the gene matches: 0. CDR1 and CDR2 from the germline V gene are LGHNA and YSLEER. This CDR3 region has 14 residues. The DNA for the CDR3 is TGCGCCAGCAGCCAAGAAGGGGGCGGAAACACCATATATTTT. Residues: CASSQEGGGNTIYF.

The J gene is TRBJ1-1, the V gene TRBV7-9; possible D gene TRBD1, 5 bases. The CDR3 runs 17 residues. The V end was cut by 7 bases, the J end by 4 bases, with 25 bases between. The V gene's germline CDR1 is SEHNR and CDR2 FQNEAQ (reference sequence). The CDR3 nucleotides read TGTGCCAGCACCCCCCTCCCTCGGGGCAGGAAGGGCACTGAAGCTTTCTTT. Residues: CASTPLPRGRKGTEAFF.

The rearrangement uses TRBV18 and TRBJ1-3; 8 nucleotides match TRBD1. CDR3 size: 13 residues. Per germline, CDR1 KGHSH and CDR2 LQKENI. The ends lost 5 bases at V and 3 bases at J; junction bases unmatched: 0. Here the CDR3 reads CASSGTGGNTIYF. DNA of the CDR3: TGTGCCAGCTCAGGGACAGGTGGAAACACCATATATTTT.

The chain couples TRBV5-6 to TRBJ1-3, with TRBD1 identical over 7 bases. V gave up 4 bases and J gave up 3 bases; unmatched junction bases: 7. CDR1 SGHDT and CDR2 YYEEEE come from the germline V gene. This CDR3 has 15 amino acids. CDR3 region: CASSPQGYRGNTIYF. For the CDR3, the DNA is TGTGCCAGCAGCCCACAGGGGTACCGTGGAAACACCATATATTTT.

The CDR3 sequence is CASSISRPPNYGYTF. Here the CDR3 DNA reads TGTGCCAGTAGTATCAGCCGTCCCCCTAACTATGGCTACACCTTC. The V call is TRBV19, the J call TRBJ1-2; no clear D gene. The CDR3 consists of 15 residues. The V and J ends lost 3 bases and 0 bases respectively, with 11 bases between them. CDR1 and CDR2 (germline): LNHDA, SQIVND (reference sequence).

The rearrangement uses TRBV6-5 and TRBJ1-1; tentatively, D is TRBD1 (5 bases). The CDR3 loop spans 15 amino acids. The germline V and J ends were trimmed by 8 bases and 0 bases, with 16 bases remaining between them. CDR1 is MNHEY, CDR2 SVGAGI, per germline. CDR3: CASRRDQILNTEAFF. CDR3 nucleotides: TGTGCCAGCCGTCGGGACCAAATATTGAACACTGAAGCTTTCTTT.

The chain couples TRBV2 to TRBJ1-2; 8 nucleotides align to TRBD1. Germline CDR1 SNHLY, CDR2 FYNNEI. V gave up 8 bases and J gave up 4 bases; unmatched junction bases: 12. The CDR3 has 15 amino acids. The chain's CDR3 is CASYAGGTDSYGYTF. The CDR3 DNA is TGTGCCAGCTACGCAGGGGGCACTGATAGCTATGGCTACACCTTC. The variable domain in full, completed from reference TRBV2 and TRBJ1-2, reads EPEVTQTPSHQVTQMGQEVILRCVPISNHLYFYWYRQILGQKVEFLVSFYNNEISEKSEIFDDQFSVERPDGSNFTLKIRSTKLEDSAMYFCASYAGGTDSYGYTFGSGTRLTVV.

The chain links TRBV5-6 to TRBJ2-5, with TRBD1 matching over 8 bases. Per the germline V gene, CDR1 is SGHDT and CDR2 is YYEEEE. The CDR3 consists of 14 residues. V lost 2 bases, J lost 5 bases, and 5 bases stayed unmatched. The CDR3 DNA sequence: TGTGCCAGCAGCTTCAGGGGGCCTAGGGAGACCCAGTACTTC. Amino acids: CASSFRGPRETQYF.

The CDR3 sequence: CASSFAGTRSTDTQYF. CDR3 coding DNA: TGTGCCAGCAGCTTCGCCGGGACTAGGTCCACAGATACGCAGTATTTT. The chain links TRBV9 to TRBJ2-3; 8 bases line up with TRBD2. The J segment lost 2 bases and the V segment lost 4 bases, leaving 9 bases of the junction unmatched. There are 16 residues in the CDR3. Per germline, CDR1 SGDLS and CDR2 YYNGEE.

J is TRBJ1-3 and V is TRBV2; 9 nucleotides line up with TRBD1. Germline CDR1 is SNHLY and CDR2 is FYNNEI. V was clipped by 7 bases and J by 5 bases; unmatched bases: 6. CDR3 length equals 14 residues. CDR3 nucleotides: TGTGCCAGCACCAGAGACAGGGGGAGAAACACCATATATTTT. Its protein is CASTRDRGRNTIYF.

The rearrangement joins TRBV5-8 to TRBJ2-1; 13 bases match TRBD2. CDR3 length: 17 amino acids. J gave up 6 bases and V 3 bases, and 9 bases lay outside the gene matches. CDR1 is SGHTS, CDR2 YDEGEE, per germline. The CDR3 region has the DNA TGTGCCAGCAGCTCAATTATTACTAGCGGGGGGGTCAATGAGCAGTTCTTC. Translation gives CASSSIITSGGVNEQFF.

The CDR3 DNA is TGTGCCAGCAGTTTAGCCGCGACAAGCTCTGGAAACACCATATATTTT. Translated: CASSLAATSSGNTIYF. This chain links TRBV28 with TRBJ1-3; D remains ambiguous. Trimming left V 2 bases short and J 0 bases short, with 11 bases between. The CDR3 runs to 16 residues. CDR1 is MDHEN, CDR2 SYDVKM, per germline. Variable domain in full (rest from reference TRBV28 and TRBJ1-3): DVKVTQSSRYLVKRTGEKVFLECVQDMDHENMFWYRQDPGLGLRLIYFSYDVKMKEKGDIPEGYSVSREKKERFSLILESASTNQTSMYLCASSLAATSSGNTIYFGEGSWLTVV.

The chain combines TRBV6-5 with TRBJ2-5, with TRBD2 identical over 12 bases. The CDR3 is 15 amino acids. Trimming took 6 bases from V and 5 from J; bases not matched to a gene: 7. Germline CDR1 MNHEY, CDR2 SVGAGI. CDR3 protein: CASRLAGGTRETQYF. In nucleotides, the CDR3 is TGTGCCAGCAGACTAGCGGGGGGTACGAGGGAGACCCAGTACTTC.

The V and J genes are TRBV6-2 or TRBV6-3 and TRBJ1-2, with a tentative D call TRBD1 (6 bases). The CDR3 sequence is 15 residues long. Per germline, CDR1 MNHEY and CDR2 SVGEGT. Trimming took 2 bases from V and 6 from J, leaving 16 bases between them. As DNA, the CDR3 is TGTGCCAGCAGTTACAGCGGGAACAGGGCCCATGGCTACACCTTC. Residues: CASSYSGNRAHGYTF.